A single sample gave rise to the 27 T cell receptor beta chains below, sequenced in a study of blood T cell repertoires in COVID-19. The method was immunoSEQ multiplex PCR; TCRdb's version includes in-frame clones alone and lacks a portion of them. The table has around 20,000 clones, approximately 86% seen once. The sequenced material came from peripheral blood. Every receptor here comes from a man in his 70s with acute or convalescent COVID-19.

The chain recombines TRBV6-1 with TRBJ1-2; 10 bases map to TRBD1. There are 17 residues in the CDR3. The germline CDR1 and CDR2 sequences are MNHNS and SASEGT. V trimming: 2 bases; J trimming: 2 bases; junction bases outside the gene matches: 8. The CDR3 DNA reads as TGTGCCAGCAGTGAACCTTCGACAGGGGGCTTAAACTATGGCTACACCTTC. This sequence encodes CASSEPSTGGLNYGYTF.

This chain connects TRBV19 to TRBJ1-4, with no clear D. Germline lookup yields CDR1 LNHDA and CDR2 SQIVND (reference sequence). The ends were cut back, 5 bases at V and 0 bases at J, with 10 bases in the middle. The length of the CDR3 is 15 residues. This CDR3 is CASSPVFATNEKLFF. DNA of the CDR3: TGTGCCAGTAGTCCGGTTTTTGCAACTAATGAAAAACTGTTTTTT.

The CDR3, as DNA: TGCGCCAGCAGCGTAGCGGGAGGGCAAGAGACCCAGTACTTC. It codes for CASSVAGGQETQYF. The V call is TRBV5-1, the J call TRBJ2-5; 11 nucleotides match TRBD2. The CDR3 contains 14 residues. V dropped 4 bases and J dropped 2; count of bases not matched to a gene: 1. CDR1 SGHRS and CDR2 YFSETQ come from the germline V gene. Full variable domain (remainder filled in from reference TRBV5-1 and TRBJ2-5): KAGVTQTPRYLIKTRGQQVTLSCSPISGHRSVSWYQQTPGQGLQFLFEYFSETQRNKGNFPGRFSGRQFSNSRSEMNVSTLELGDSALYLCASSVAGGQETQYFGPGTRLLVL.

The chain carries TRBV19 and TRBJ2-3, with a possible D match to TRBD1 (7 bases). V lost 6 bases, J lost 4 bases, and 20 bases lay in between. This CDR3 region has 16 residues. Germline-derived CDR1 and CDR2 are LNHDA and SQIVND (reference sequence). Written as DNA, the CDR3 is TGTGCCAGTAGGCGAACTAGCTCCCAGGGGGCAGATACGCAGTATTTT. Its protein is CASRRTSSQGADTQYF.

In this sample, this clone turned up once. This chain connects TRBV5-4 to TRBJ1-2, with D maybe TRBD1 (5 bases). V lost 0 bases, J lost 4 bases, and 10 bases lay in between. Germline CDR1 is SGHNT and CDR2 is YYREEE (reference sequence). The CDR3 contains 14 residues. The DNA of the CDR3 is TGTGCCAGCAGCTTGGATGCAGGGTCCTATGGCTACACCTTC. Amino acid sequence: CASSLDAGSYGYTF.

The V and J genes are TRBV11-1 and TRBJ1-5; maybe TRBD1 (6 bases). Germline values: CDR1 SGHAT, CDR2 FQDESV (reference sequence). This CDR3 contains 13 residues. Trimming stripped 8 bases from V and 7 bases from J, with 15 bases between. The CDR3 nucleotides read TGTGCCAGCGGCACAGGGCTGGGGCAGCCCCAGCATTTT. Translating it yields CASGTGLGQPQHF.

The V call is TRBV10-3, the J call TRBJ2-7; TRBD2 is a possible D gene (5 bases). The V gene's germline CDR1 is ENHRY and CDR2 SYGVKD. V was cut by 0 bases and J by 4 bases, with 13 bases left in between. This CDR3 contains 15 residues. The CDR3 loop is CAISESGGRLYEQYF. The CDR3 DNA reads TGTGCCATCAGTGAGTCTGGAGGACGTTTATACGAGCAGTACTTC.

The chain is built from TRBV19 and TRBJ1-4; no firm D call. Trimming shortened V by 3 bases and J by 2 bases, and 13 bases separated the two germline ends. In germline, CDR1 is LNHDA, CDR2 SQIVND (reference sequence). The CDR3 length is 16 residues. The CDR3 nucleotides read TGTGCCAGTAGTATGAGTCCGACTGACACTAATGAAAAACTGTTTTTT. This sequence encodes CASSMSPTDTNEKLFF. The variable domain in full, with the rest retrieved from reference TRBV19 and TRBJ1-4, is DGGITQSPKYLFRKEGQNVTLSCEQNLNHDAMYWYRQDPGQGLRLIYYSQIVNDFQKGDIAEGYSVSREKKESFPLTVTSAQKNPTAFYLCASSMSPTDTNEKLFFGSGTQLSVL.

The chain has TRBV14 and TRBJ2-5; 10 bases agree with TRBD1. The junction had 10 bases not matched to a gene; V was cut back by 3 bases and J by 0 bases. Germline V lookup: CDR1 SGHDN, CDR2 FVKESK. CDR3 length: 18 amino acids. CDR3 loop: CASSHIPGTGVYQETQYF. The CDR3, as DNA: TGTGCCAGCAGCCATATCCCCGGGACAGGGGTTTACCAAGAGACCCAGTACTTC.

The chain has TRBV7-3 and TRBJ2-1; 7 bases line up with TRBD2. With 6 bases clipped from V and 8 bases from J, the junction kept 7 bases outside the gene matches. This CDR3 region has 13 residues. Germline V gene lookup returns CDR1 SGHTA and CDR2 FQGTGA. CDR3 coding DNA: TGTGCCAGCAGTTTGGGAGGGTCGGATGAGCAGTTCTTC. This sequence encodes CASSLGGSDEQFF. The entire variable domain, with the rest obtained from reference TRBV7-3 and TRBJ2-1, is as follows: GAGVSQTPSNKVTEKGKYVELRCDPISGHTALYWYRQSLGQGPEFLIYFQGTGAADDSGLPNDRFFAVRPEGSVSTLKIQRTERGDSAVYLCASSLGGSDEQFFGPGTRLTVL.

The gene calls are TRBV3-1 (or the pseudogene TRBV3-2) and TRBJ2-6, with D tentatively TRBD2 (7 bases). Germline V CDR1 and CDR2: LGHDT, YNNKEL (reference sequence). Trimming stripped 1 base from V and 0 bases from J, with 13 bases between. The CDR3 contains 18 residues. The CDR3 coding sequence is TGTGCCAGCAGCCAAGGAGGGGGGGCCCTCTCTGGGGCCAACGTCCTGACTTTC. It yields the protein CASSQGGGALSGANVLTF.

V is TRBV28 and J is TRBJ1-4; no reliable D call. The CDR3 has 14 amino acids. The germline V gene has CDR1 MDHEN and CDR2 SYDVKM. Trimming removed 1 base from V and 8 bases from J, with 11 bases in between. The CDR3 DNA reads as TGTGCCAGCAGTTTATTAAACAGATGGGAAAAACTGTTTTTT. It codes for CASSLLNRWEKLFF.

The rearrangement joins TRBV18 to TRBJ2-1, with 9 nucleotides matching TRBD2. The germline gives CDR1 KGHSH, CDR2 LQKENI. The V and J ends lost 6 bases and 4 bases, in that order; junction bases with no gene match: 7. This CDR3 spans 15 amino acids. CDR3 region: CASSTSGASYNEQFF. The DNA for the CDR3 is TGTGCCAGCTCGACTAGCGGAGCCTCTTACAATGAGCAGTTCTTC.

The CDR3 sequence is CASSPPGTGGGNQPQHF. For the CDR3, the DNA is TGTGCCAGCTCACCACCGGGGACAGGGGGTGGCAATCAGCCCCAGCATTTT. The chain employs TRBV18 and TRBJ1-5, with TRBD1 identical over 11 bases. From germline, CDR1 is KGHSH and CDR2 LQKENI. V lost 0 bases and J lost 2; bases outside the gene matches: 3. CDR3 length: 17 amino acids.

This chain joins TRBV7-9 and TRBJ1-3; D gene unclear. The germline V gene encodes CDR1 SEHNR and CDR2 FQNEAQ (reference sequence). Trimming cost V 5 bases and J 0 bases, with 8 bases left between them. CDR3 size: 14 residues. The CDR3 sequence: CASSLTVSGNTIYF. CDR3 nucleotide sequence: TGTGCCAGCAGCCTCACGGTCTCTGGAAACACCATATATTTT.

The rearrangement uses TRBV3-1 (or the pseudogene TRBV3-2) and TRBJ2-5, with D possibly matching TRBD1 (6 bases). The CDR3 spans 13 residues. Looked up from germline, CDR1 is LGHDT and CDR2 is YNNKEL (reference sequence). Trimming shortened V by 10 bases and J by 7 bases, and 19 bases separated the two germline ends. The CDR3 region is CATSNRDLGTQYF. CDR3 in DNA: TGTGCCACCTCAAACAGGGATTTAGGGACCCAGTACTTC.

This chain joins TRBV27 and TRBJ1-1; a weak D match, TRBD1 (6 bases). The CDR3 is 18 amino acids. Trimming cost V 3 bases and J 1 base, with 21 bases left between them. Per the germline V gene, CDR1 is MNHEY and CDR2 is SMNVEV (reference sequence). CDR3 DNA: TGTGCCAGCAGTTTGGTTTCTGGGCTTAACAGGGCGAACACTGAAGCTTTCTTT. Residues: CASSLVSGLNRANTEAFF.

The rearrangement links TRBV18 to TRBJ1-1; 9 positions agree with TRBD1. CDR3 length: 12 amino acids. In germline, CDR1 is KGHSH, CDR2 LQKENI. V lost 2 bases, J lost 10 bases, and 2 bases stayed unmatched. CDR3 sequence (DNA): TGTGCCAGCTCACCAAGGACAGGGGTAGCTTTCTTT. Its translation is CASSPRTGVAFF.

The chain carries TRBV18 and TRBJ2-3; TRBD1 agrees at 7 bases. This CDR3 has 15 residues. Looked up from germline, CDR1 is KGHSH and CDR2 is LQKENI. The V and J ends lost 3 bases and 2 bases, in that order; junction bases with no gene match: 5. The CDR3 sequence: CASSPGTDHTDTQYF. CDR3 bases: TGTGCCAGCTCACCGGGGACAGATCACACAGATACGCAGTATTTT.

The chain is built from TRBV5-4 and TRBJ1-1, with D perhaps TRBD1 (5 bases). Germline values: CDR1 SGHNT, CDR2 YYREEE (reference sequence). The CDR3 has 15 amino acids. The germline V and J ends were trimmed by 0 bases and 1 base, with 10 bases remaining between them. CDR3 protein: CASSLVLTGNTEAFF. CDR3 DNA: TGTGCCAGCAGCTTGGTACTAACAGGGAACACTGAAGCTTTCTTT.

This clone was detected once. This chain uses TRBV12-5 with TRBJ2-2, with TRBD2 identical over 7 bases. Looked up from germline, CDR1 is LGHNT and CDR2 is FRNRAP. V shed 1 base and J 4 bases; nucleotides not matched to a gene: 9. CDR3 length: 17 amino acids. CDR3: CASGLAREGKGTGELFF. The DNA for the CDR3 is TGTGCTAGTGGTTTGGCGAGGGAGGGGAAGGGCACCGGGGAGCTGTTTTTT.

V and J are TRBV14 and TRBJ2-3; 7 bases align to TRBD2. The CDR3 runs 17 residues. Germline V gene data show CDR1 as SGHDN and CDR2 as FVKESK. The J segment lost 0 bases and the V segment lost 0 bases, leaving 6 bases of the junction unmatched. In DNA form, the CDR3 reads TGTGCCAGCAGCCAAGATTTGACGGGAGGAAGCACAGATACGCAGTATTTT. Its translation is CASSQDLTGGSTDTQYF.

The chain joins TRBV7-8 to TRBJ2-7, with 10 bases identical to TRBD1. Germline V CDR1 and CDR2: SGHVS, FQNEAQ. The V segment lost 3 bases and the J segment 5 bases; nucleotides outside the gene matches: 7. This CDR3 spans 15 amino acids. CDR3 amino acids: CASSFTGQGVHEQYF. The CDR3 DNA follows: TGTGCCAGCAGCTTCACCGGACAGGGGGTCCACGAGCAGTACTTC.

As regards this clone: Other nucleotide sequences in the sample specify the same CDR3. The rearrangement uses TRBV6-5 and TRBJ1-4; maybe TRBD1 (5 bases). V was trimmed by 5 bases and J by 7 bases, leaving 17 bases between them. Germline V gene lookup returns CDR1 MNHEY and CDR2 SVGAGI. The CDR3 contains 15 residues. The CDR3 nucleotides read TGTGCCAGCAGTAGAAGGGGTGCAGGCAGTGAAAAACTGTTTTTT. It yields the protein CASSRRGAGSEKLFF.

The chain employs TRBV5-6 and TRBJ2-1, with D unresolved. CDR3 length: 11 residues. CDR1 SGHDT and CDR2 YYEEEE come from the germline V gene. Trimming cost V 4 bases and J 9 bases, with 8 bases left between them. The CDR3: CASSRSGEQFF. In nucleotides, the CDR3 is TGTGCCAGCAGCCGGTCGGGTGAGCAGTTCTTC. The entire variable domain, with the rest obtained from reference TRBV5-6 and TRBJ2-1, is as follows: DAGVTQSPTHLIKTRGQQVTLRCSPKSGHDTVSWYQQALGQGPQFIFQYYEEEERQRGNFPDRFSGHQFPNYSSELNVNALLLGDSALYLCASSRSGEQFFGPGTRLTVL.

The chain combines TRBV21-1 with TRBJ1-6. TRBV21-1 is noted as a pseudogene. The CDR3 covers 16 residues. DNA for the CDR3: TGTGCCAGCCCCCGTTTGGGGGGTCCCCCTCATTCACCCCTCCACTTT. Translated, it gives CASPRLGGPPHSPLHF.

The CDR3 DNA sequence: TGTGCCAGCAGCACCAGCAATCGTCAGGAGCTTGCGGAGCGGGATACTGCAGATACGCAGTATTTT. Translating gives CASSTSNRQELAERDTADTQYF. V gene TRBV7-9 combines with J gene TRBJ2-3, with TRBD2 identical over 7 bases. This CDR3 has 22 amino acids. The trim removed 5 bases at V and 4 bases at J, leaving 30 bases unmatched. Germline V gene data show CDR1 as SEHNR and CDR2 as FQNEAQ (reference sequence).